The 3 T cell receptor beta chains below all came from one sample that was sequenced in a study of patients and donors after allogeneic stem cell transplantation. TCRdb independently ran MiXCR on the RT-PCR reads; one entry per CDR3 protein. The sample includes under 200,000 distinct CDR3 sequences, 24% of them seen just once. Source material: blood, either unsorted or a sorted T cell fraction (not recorded which). These receptors were obtained from a human donor who was either an allogeneic HSCT recipient or a stem cell or donor lymphocyte infusion donor (not recorded which). It is not recorded whose cells these are; they may come from a transplant donor.

The chain uses TRBV29-1 and TRBJ2-4, with 9 bases lining up with TRBD1. In germline, CDR1 is SQVTM, CDR2 ANQGSEA. The ends lost 7 bases at V and 2 bases at J; junction bases unmatched: 3. The CDR3 has 13 amino acids. CDR3 nucleotide sequence: TGCAGCGGGACAGGGGCGACCAAAAACATTCAGTACTTC. Its translation: CSGTGATKNIQYF. The whole variable domain, filled in from reference TRBV29-1 and TRBJ2-4, reads SAVISQKPSRDICQRGTSLTIQCQVDSQVTMMFWYRQQPGQSLTLIATANQGSEATYESGFVIDKFPISRPNLTFSTLTVSNMSPEDSSIYLCSGTGATKNIQYFGAGTRLSVL.

CDR3: CASSTNDRYNEQFF. CDR3 DNA: TGTGCCAGCAGCACCAACGACAGGTACAATGAGCAGTTCTTC. The chain carries TRBV7-9 and TRBJ2-1, with D tentatively TRBD1 (6 bases). The V gene's germline CDR1 is SEHNR and CDR2 FQNEAQ (reference sequence). This CDR3 region has 14 residues. V lost 5 bases and J lost 4, with 12 bases in between.

This clonotype was seen a handful of times. The rearrangement links TRBV5-1 to TRBJ1-1; 11 bases align to TRBD1. The junction had 12 bases not matched to a gene; V was cut back by 3 bases and J by 5 bases. This CDR3 has 17 amino acids. Looked up from germline, CDR1 is SGHRS and CDR2 is YFSETQ. CDR3: CASSWTGGAYEGTEAFF. CDR3 in DNA: TGCGCCAGCAGCTGGACAGGGGGCGCGTACGAAGGGACTGAAGCTTTCTTT.